The 20 T cell receptor beta chains presented below share a single source sample, sequenced in a study of blood T cells in healthy people across ages. PCR was performed a second time for 7 to 11 cycles using a sample-barcoded 5' primer and a J-beta primer mix. Each CDR3 protein is one row after TCRdb ran MiXCR on the 5' RACE reads. The sample contains 580,000 or so distinct CDR3 sequences, around 50% of which appear only once. The sequenced sample was blood. These TCRs come from a man older than 75 in good health.

The genes are TRBV7-2 and TRBJ2-5; D gene unclear. Trimming removed 1 base from V and 2 bases from J, with 8 bases in between. Germline CDR1 SGHTA, CDR2 FQGNSA. The CDR3 extends over 14 amino acids. CDR3 sequence (DNA): TGTGCCAGCAGCTTAGAGTCAGCACAAGAGACCCAGTACTTC. As protein: CASSLESAQETQYF.

The V call is TRBV11-2, the J call TRBJ2-1; D is unclear. The CDR3 sequence is 12 residues long. Germline CDR1 reads SGHAT; CDR2 reads FQNNGV. Deletions cut 1 base from V and 11 bases from J, with 9 bases between. CDR3 in amino acids: CASSLVLAQQFF. The CDR3, as DNA: TGTGCCAGCAGCTTAGTGTTGGCACAGCAGTTCTTC.

This clonotype was counted only a few times. The chain recombines TRBV7-2 with TRBJ1-1, with D perhaps matching TRBD1 (5 bases). The ends were cut back, 6 bases at V and 8 bases at J, with 16 bases in the middle. This CDR3 spans 13 amino acids. From germline, CDR1 is SGHTA and CDR2 FQGNSA. CDR3 bases: TGTGCCAGCAGTTCACTGTTGGGGGGAGAAGCTTTCTTT. Protein sequence: CASSSLLGGEAFF.

A word on this clonotype: A read error may produce the germline difference seen at one junction end. The chain recombines TRBV7-8 with TRBJ2-1; 8 bases match TRBD2. The CDR3 consists of 15 residues. The germline V gene encodes CDR1 SGHVS and CDR2 FQNEAQ. The CDR3: CTSTNGGRFGNEQFF. CDR3 bases: TGTACCAGCACCAACGGCGGGAGGTTTGGTAATGAGCAGTTCTTC. Using reference TRBV7-8 and TRBJ2-1 for the parts outside the CDR3, the full variable domain is GAGVSQSPRYKVAKRGQDVALRCDPISGHVSLFWYQQALGQGPEFLTYFQNEAQLDKSGLPSDRFFAERPEGSVSTLKIQRTQQEDSAVYLCTSTNGGRFGNEQFFGPGTRLTVL.

With respect to this clonotype: Relative to the germline gene, one junction end is altered; a read error may explain this. The V call is TRBV24-1, the J call TRBJ2-5; 8 bases align to TRBD2. The CDR3 length is 15 residues. Germline CDR1 reads KGHDR; CDR2 reads SFDVKD. CDR3 sequence: CATSDSRAGVATQNF. CDR3 coding DNA: TGTGCCACCAGTGATTCTCGAGCGGGAGTGGCGACCCAGAACTTC.

This chain links TRBV5-1 with TRBJ2-5; TRBD1 might be the D (5 bases). The length of the CDR3 is 16 residues. The germline gives CDR1 SGHRS, CDR2 YFSETQ. Trimming stripped 4 bases from V and 5 bases from J, with 21 bases between. CDR3 protein: CASSPGAVVMRETQYF. The CDR3, as DNA: TGCGCCAGCAGCCCTGGGGCTGTTGTCATGCGGGAGACCCAGTACTTC.

This clonotype was found a few times. The J gene is TRBJ2-4, the V gene TRBV7-9, with TRBD1 as a possible D gene (5 bases). Germline-derived CDR1 and CDR2 are SEHNR and FQNEAQ (reference sequence). This CDR3 region has 14 residues. V was pared by 4 bases and J by 1 base, with 8 bases between. The CDR3 bases are TGTGCCAGCAGCTCCCCAGGGGCCAAAAACATTCAGTACTTC. It yields the protein CASSSPGAKNIQYF.

Points on this clonotype: A much bigger clone sits one base away, suggesting this may be a read error. The chain links TRBV7-9 to TRBJ2-7; 8 bases map to TRBD1. V shed 1 base, J shed 5 bases, and the junction held 4 bases outside the gene matches. This CDR3 is 14 amino acids long. From germline, CDR1 is SEHNR and CDR2 FQNEAQ (reference sequence). CDR3 amino acids: CASSLGQGSDEQYF. The DNA for the CDR3 is TGTGCCAGCAGCTTAGGACAGGGGTCCGACGAGCAGTACTTC.

The chain recombines TRBV25-1 with TRBJ2-5, with TRBD1 matching over 9 bases. Losses at the gene ends were 3 bases for V and 5 bases for J; bases not matched to a gene: 7. CDR3 length: 15 residues. Per germline, CDR1 MGHDK and CDR2 SYGVNS. The CDR3 bases are TGTGCCAGCAGTGAGTCGACAGGGGGGATGGAGACCCAGTACTTC. Translation: CASSESTGGMETQYF.

This clonotype has a count of ten or more. V and J are TRBV6-5 and TRBJ1-2; no clear D gene. The CDR3 consists of 13 residues. V dropped 6 bases and J dropped 5 bases, with 13 bases sitting between them. CDR1 is MNHEY, CDR2 SVGAGI, per germline. CDR3 nucleotide sequence: TGTGCCAGCAGCTCCAGCCTCAAATATGGCTACACCTTC. This codes for CASSSSLKYGYTF.

As for this clonotype: One base away lies a much larger clone, so this may be a sequencing read error. The V call is TRBV6-6, the J call TRBJ2-3; 9 nucleotides agree with TRBD1. Germline V lookup: CDR1 MNHNY, CDR2 SVGAGI (reference sequence). There are 16 residues in the CDR3. The V gene end was trimmed by 6 bases and the J gene end by 5 bases; junction bases not matched to a gene: 12. DNA for the CDR3: TGTGCCAGCAGCCGCCAGGACAGGGGTGGAGGAGATACGCAGTATTTT. The encoded protein is CASSRQDRGGGDTQYF.

The V and J genes are TRBV5-1 and TRBJ1-1; D is uncertain. The CDR3 has 14 amino acids. Germline assignment: CDR1 SGHRS and CDR2 YFSETQ. Trimming took off 5 bases at V and 0 bases at J, with 11 bases between the two ends. CDR3 sequence reads: CASRPEMVNTEAFF. CDR3 bases: TGCGCCAGCAGGCCGGAGATGGTGAACACTGAAGCTTTCTTT.

This clonotype appeared a few times. V and J are TRBV12-3 or TRBV12-4 and TRBJ2-3; a possible D gene is TRBD2 (7 bases). The V end was cut by 7 bases, the J end by 5 bases, with 16 bases between. The CDR3 is 14 residues long. This CDR3 reads CASTRRGAVDTQYF. The CDR3 DNA reads as TGTGCCAGCACCCGTCGGGGGGCCGTAGATACGCAGTATTTT.

This rearrangement joins TRBV20-1 to TRBJ2-4; no clear D. V was cut by 6 bases and J by 0 bases, with 18 bases left in between. This CDR3 region has 16 residues. The germline CDR1 and CDR2 sequences are DFQATT and SNEGSKA (reference sequence). CDR3 amino acids: CSAFGTIDLAKNIQYF. The CDR3 bases are TGCAGTGCCTTCGGTACTATCGATTTAGCCAAAAACATTCAGTACTTC.

Ten or more counts support this clonotype. The chain couples TRBV6-6 to TRBJ2-1, with D perhaps TRBD1 (5 bases). This CDR3 has 13 amino acids. V lost 6 bases, J lost 4 bases, and 10 bases lay in between. CDR1 is MNHNY and CDR2 is SVGAGI in the germline V gene (reference sequence). CDR3 protein: CASRGPGYNEQFF. The DNA of the CDR3 is TGTGCCAGCAGGGGGCCAGGGTACAATGAGCAGTTCTTC.

V gene TRBV6-5 combines with J gene TRBJ2-7, with D perhaps matching TRBD2 (5 bases). V was clipped by 0 bases and J by 0 bases, with 9 bases between them. In germline, CDR1 is MNHEY, CDR2 SVGAGI. CDR3 size: 15 residues. CDR3 DNA sequence: TGTGCCAGCAGTTACTCCCCGGGGAGCTCCTACGAGCAGTACTTC. Encoded protein: CASSYSPGSSYEQYF.

This clonotype occurred a few times. The chain links TRBV7-9 to TRBJ2-5; D is undetermined. Germline V gene sequence: CDR1 SEHNR, CDR2 FQNEAQ (reference sequence). Trimming took 5 bases from V and 0 from J, leaving 7 bases between them. There are 13 residues in the CDR3. The CDR3 spells CASSPGYQETQYF. The CDR3 DNA follows: TGTGCCAGCAGCCCCGGGTACCAAGAGACCCAGTACTTC. The full variable domain, in which reference TRBV7-9 and TRBJ2-5 provide the parts outside the CDR3, is DTGVSQNPRHKITKRGQNVTFRCDPISEHNRLYWYRQTLGQGPEFLTYFQNEAQLEKSRLLSDRFSAERPKGSFSTLEIQRTEQGDSAMYLCASSPGYQETQYFGPGTRLLVL.

V gene TRBV9 combines with J gene TRBJ2-2; D could derive from TRBD1 or TRBD2 (5 bases each). With 0 bases removed from V and 4 bases from J, the gap between germline ends came to 13 bases. Looked up from germline, CDR1 is SGDLS and CDR2 is YYNGEE. The CDR3 extends over 16 amino acids. CDR3 loop: CASSVATGGVTGELFF. The CDR3 DNA sequence: TGTGCCAGCAGCGTAGCTACTGGGGGAGTCACCGGGGAGCTGTTTTTT.

V usage is TRBV6-2 or TRBV6-3 and J usage is TRBJ2-7, with D perhaps TRBD1 or TRBD2 (5 bases each). This CDR3 spans 16 amino acids. Trimming cost V 3 bases and J 0 bases, with 15 bases left between them. The germline gives CDR1 MNHEY, CDR2 SVGEGT. Here the CDR3 reads CASSYTTGRSSYEQYF. CDR3 in DNA: TGTGCCAGCAGTTATACGACGGGACGTAGCTCCTACGAGCAGTACTTC.

This clonotype was recorded a few times. The chain is built from TRBV6-6 and TRBJ2-7; 10 nucleotides match TRBD1. CDR3 length: 14 amino acids. The junction had 7 bases not matched to a gene; V was cut back by 7 bases and J by 4 bases. CDR1 and CDR2 from the germline V gene are MNHNY and SVGAGI (reference sequence). The CDR3 nucleotides are TGTGCCAGCACCGAGCCGGGACAGGGGTACGAGCAGTACTTC. Amino acids: CASTEPGQGYEQYF.